The 26 T cell receptor beta chains in this list originate from one sample, sequenced in a study of blood T cells in healthy people across ages. Next came a second PCR, run for 7 to 11 cycles, which used a sample-barcoded 5' primer along with a J-beta primer mix. TCRdb re-called the 5' RACE reads with MiXCR, one entry per CDR3 protein. Of a few hundred thousand distinct CDR3 sequences listed, approximately 47% are singletons. Sequenced input: blood. These receptors originate from a man between 60 and 70 years old in good health.

By share, this clonotype counts as medium-sized. The V call is TRBV12-3 or TRBV12-4, the J call TRBJ1-2; tentative D call: TRBD1 (5 bases). The CDR3 is made up of 15 amino acids. V lost 6 bases and J 0 bases, leaving 14 bases between the germline ends. CDR3: CASSQPGLPNYGYTF. The CDR3 coding sequence is TGTGCCAGCAGCCAACCGGGACTCCCTAACTATGGCTACACCTTC.

This sequence joins TRBV5-1 and TRBJ2-3; TRBD1 matches at 7 bases. This CDR3 is built from 15 residues. Germline V gives CDR1 SGHRS, CDR2 YFSETQ. V was clipped by 6 bases and J by 8 bases; unmatched bases: 15. CDR3 protein: CASNLSGQLGGTQYF. CDR3 bases: TGCGCCAGCAACCTTTCGGGACAGTTAGGAGGTACGCAGTATTTT.

In the case of this clonotype: A much larger clone sits a single nucleotide away, making a read error possible. The CDR3 DNA is TGTGCCAGCAGCCTAGATTTGGGGGGCGCCTTGAACGAGCAGTACTTC. This translates into CASSLDLGGALNEQYF. The V call is TRBV4-2, the J call TRBJ2-7, with D perhaps assigned TRBD1 or TRBD2 (6 bases each). The CDR3 contains 16 residues. Germline-derived CDR1 and CDR2 are LGHNA and YNFKEQ. V gave up 4 bases and J gave up 5 bases, with 21 bases separating them.

The table lists this clonotype with many counts. This chain connects TRBV20-1 to TRBJ1-2; D is possibly TRBD1 (5 bases). Trimming shortened V by 5 bases and J by 4 bases, and 14 bases separated the two germline ends. CDR1 and CDR2 (germline): DFQATT, SNEGSKA (reference sequence). The CDR3 sequence is 13 residues long. CDR3 nucleotides: TGCAGTGCTGGGGCGGGGCCTGGCTATGGCTACACCTTC. Its translation is CSAGAGPGYGYTF.

The J gene is TRBJ2-3, the V gene TRBV7-2; 7 positions agree with TRBD2. With V trimmed by 8 bases and J by 3 bases, 5 bases remained unmatched. The CDR3 length is 13 residues. CDR1 and CDR2 from the germline V gene are SGHTA and FQGNSA. CDR3 sequence reads: CASAPGGTDTQYF. The CDR3, as DNA: TGTGCCAGCGCGCCGGGGGGTACAGATACGCAGTATTTT.

The genes are TRBV4-2 and TRBJ2-3, with 8 bases lining up with TRBD2. Germline V lookup: CDR1 LGHNA, CDR2 YNFKEQ. V was pared by 0 bases and J by 3 bases, with 5 bases of the junction left unmatched. The CDR3 extends over 16 amino acids. The CDR3 nucleotides are TGTGCCAGCAGCCAAGATGAAGGACTAGCAACAGATACGCAGTATTTT. Translating gives CASSQDEGLATDTQYF.

This chain connects TRBV12-3 or TRBV12-4 to TRBJ1-1; D ambiguous. CDR3 length: 11 residues. Between the trimmed V and J ends, which lost 5 bases and 8 bases, there was a span of 9 bases. The CDR3, as DNA: TGTGCCAGCAGTGTACTGAGGGAAGCTTTCTTT. It yields the protein CASSVLREAFF.

The CDR3 DNA follows: TGTGCCAGCAGCGGGCAGATGAGGGGGGATGAGCAGTTCTTC. This gives the protein CASSGQMRGDEQFF. This chain connects TRBV4-2 to TRBJ2-1; D may be TRBD1 or TRBD2 (6 bases each). The CDR3 runs to 14 residues. V dropped 5 bases and J dropped 8 bases, with 16 bases sitting between them. Germline lookup yields CDR1 LGHNA and CDR2 YNFKEQ.

The chain couples TRBV2 to TRBJ2-1, with D perhaps TRBD1 or TRBD2 (5 bases each). The CDR3 has 15 amino acids. Trimming took off 6 bases at V and 4 bases at J, with 16 bases between the two ends. The germline gives CDR1 SNHLY, CDR2 FYNNEI. The CDR3 protein is CASSEQRGEYNEQFF. The CDR3 DNA reads TGTGCCAGCAGCGAACAGAGAGGGGAATACAATGAGCAGTTCTTC.

V usage is TRBV21-1 and J usage is TRBJ2-4; the table calls TRBD1, which could not be checked here. TRBV21-1 is termed a pseudogene. The CDR3 runs to 20 residues. The DNA for the CDR3 is TGTGCCAGCACCCGGCAGGACAGCGACGATAGGGGGATAGCCAAAAACATTCAGTACTTC. It is translated as CASTRQDSDDRGIAKNIQYF.

The genes are TRBV7-2 and TRBJ1-2, with D unclear. Germline-derived CDR1 and CDR2 are SGHTA and FQGNSA. There are 14 residues in the CDR3. Trimming shortened V by 1 base and J by 4 bases, and 10 bases separated the two germline ends. CDR3 region: CASSLVTESYGYTF. CDR3 DNA sequence: TGTGCCAGCAGCTTAGTAACAGAGAGCTATGGCTACACCTTC.

This clonotype was picked up many times. The chain couples TRBV11-2 to TRBJ2-2; no reliable D call. The CDR3 runs 13 residues. The V gene's germline CDR1 is SGHAT and CDR2 FQNNGV. The ends were cut back, 7 bases at V and 3 bases at J, with 9 bases in the middle. CDR3 sequence (DNA): TGTGCCAGCACCTCTAGTTACACCGGGGAGCTGTTTTTT. Translation gives CASTSSYTGELFF.

CDR3 in amino acids: CASSGGQNYEQYF. CDR3 bases: TGTGCCAGCTCCGGCGGTCAGAACTACGAGCAGTACTTC. This sequence joins TRBV4-2 and TRBJ2-7; D call uncertain. The V end lost 8 bases, the J end lost 3 bases, and 14 bases lay between the germline ends. The CDR3 loop spans 13 amino acids. Germline lookup yields CDR1 LGHNA and CDR2 YNFKEQ.

This clonotype was picked up a small number of times. The rearrangement links TRBV27 to TRBJ2-1; tentatively, D is TRBD1 or TRBD2 (5 bases each). Germline loops: CDR1 MNHEY, CDR2 SMNVEV (reference sequence). This CDR3 has 16 amino acids. Trimming removed 1 base at V and 2 bases at J, with 12 bases between. The CDR3, as DNA: TGTGCCAGCAGTTTATGGGGACGCGAAGCCTACAATGAGCAGTTCTTC. It yields the protein CASSLWGREAYNEQFF.

This chain connects TRBV12-3 or TRBV12-4 to TRBJ2-3; D may correspond to TRBD1 or TRBD2 (5 bases each). The CDR3 sequence is 14 residues long. The V end was cut by 6 bases, the J end by 4 bases, with 14 bases between. The CDR3 DNA reads as TGTGCCAGCAGCCGCAAGGTGGGACCAGATACGCAGTATTTT. As protein: CASSRKVGPDTQYF.

This clonotype was seen only once. The J gene is TRBJ2-1, the V gene TRBV29-1, with 8 bases lining up with TRBD2. V lost 7 bases and J lost 0; bases outside the gene matches: 14. The V gene's germline CDR1 is SQVTM and CDR2 ANQGSEA. The CDR3 is 17 amino acids. The CDR3 here is CSATIGLAESSYNEQFF. CDR3 sequence (DNA): TGCAGCGCGACCATCGGACTAGCCGAAAGCTCCTACAATGAGCAGTTCTTC.

The chain has TRBV12-3 or TRBV12-4 and TRBJ2-3; no firm D call. V was shortened by 6 bases and J by 1 base, with 5 bases between the two germline ends. The CDR3 has 12 amino acids. This CDR3 reads CASRFGTDTQYF. CDR3 sequence (DNA): TGTGCCAGCAGATTCGGCACAGATACGCAGTATTTT.

The V gene is TRBV25-1, the J gene TRBJ1-2, with 7 bases aligning to TRBD1. CDR1 MGHDK and CDR2 SYGVNS come from the germline V gene. Germline trimming cut 3 bases from V and 8 bases from J; bases unmatched to any gene: 9. The CDR3 runs 14 residues. CDR3 residues: CASSDQGGMGGYTF. DNA for the CDR3: TGTGCCAGCAGTGACCAGGGGGGGATGGGAGGCTACACCTTC.

This sequence joins TRBV10-3 and TRBJ2-7; D uncertain. Germline V gene lookup returns CDR1 ENHRY and CDR2 SYGVKD. The ends were cut back, 0 bases at V and 1 base at J, with 19 bases in the middle. The CDR3 contains 18 residues. The CDR3 region has the DNA TGTGCCATCAGTGAGTCCCCCTCACTCAATCAGCGTTCCTACGAGCAGTACTTC. Translated: CAISESPSLNQRSYEQYF.

This clonotype was counted only a few times. The chain employs TRBV20-1 and TRBJ1-2; D unclear. With 6 bases removed from V and 3 bases from J, the gap between germline ends came to 14 bases. The CDR3 is made up of 13 amino acids. Germline assignment: CDR1 DFQATT and CDR2 SNEGSKA (reference sequence). CDR3 DNA: TGCAGTGCGCTAGCCGGTTCGGACTATGGCTACACCTTC. Protein: CSALAGSDYGYTF.

This chain uses TRBV6-4 with TRBJ2-7, with TRBD2 matching over 10 bases. The CDR3 covers 16 residues. Germline V lookup: CDR1 MRHNA, CDR2 SNTAGT. The trim removed 3 bases at V and 7 bases at J, leaving 12 bases unmatched. The CDR3 coding sequence is TGTGCCAGCAGTGATGGGAGCGGGGGGGCTTACAATGAGCAGTACTTC. Amino acids: CASSDGSGGAYNEQYF.

The chain carries TRBV20-1 and TRBJ2-1, with D tentatively TRBD1 (5 bases). The assigned J gene may be wrong: the sequence end matches TRBJ2-7 better. Germline CDR1 is DFQATT and CDR2 is SNEGSKA (reference sequence). This CDR3 comprises 12 residues. CDR3 region: CSARDFRVEQYF. CDR3 nucleotide sequence: TGCAGTGCTAGAGATTTCAGGGTAGAGCAGTACTTC.

The chain carries TRBV7-2 and TRBJ2-5; 8 bases align to TRBD2. Germline V gives CDR1 SGHTA, CDR2 FQGNSA. V was pared by 7 bases and J by 11 bases, with 12 bases of the junction left unmatched. This CDR3 contains 13 residues. CDR3 sequence reads: CASNSYGAGEQYF. As DNA, the CDR3 is TGTGCCAGCAACTCGTATGGAGCGGGGGAGCAGTACTTC.

The rearrangement joins TRBV29-1 to TRBJ2-5, with a weak D call TRBD2 (6 bases). The CDR3 is made up of 14 amino acids. V lost 0 bases, J lost 11 bases, and 19 bases lay in between. Germline-derived CDR1 and CDR2 are SQVTM and ANQGSEA. This CDR3 reads CSVEDPRGVREQYF. Written as DNA, the CDR3 is TGCAGCGTTGAAGACCCGAGGGGAGTACGGGAGCAGTACTTC.

This clonotype was seen more than once but under ten times. It may be a read error: a sequence one base away is much more abundant. V gene TRBV6-2 or TRBV6-3 combines with J gene TRBJ2-5, with TRBD2 as a possible D gene (6 bases). Between the trimmed V and J ends, which lost 2 bases and 1 base, there was a span of 8 bases. The CDR3 is 14 amino acids. From germline, CDR1 is MNHEY and CDR2 SVGEGT. DNA of the CDR3: TGTGCCAGCAGTTACACTAGCACCCAAGAGACCCAGTACTTC. It translates to CASSYTSTQETQYF.

This clonotype was seen only once. J is TRBJ1-1 and V is TRBV18, with TRBD1 matching 7 bases. Germline lookup yields CDR1 KGHSH and CDR2 LQKENI. J gave up 3 bases and V 0 bases, and 7 bases lay outside the gene matches. The CDR3 covers 16 residues. CDR3 loop: CASSPPSPGGYTEAFF. CDR3 sequence (DNA): TGTGCCAGCTCACCACCCAGCCCAGGGGGGTACACTGAAGCTTTCTTT.